The clone carrying this TCR beta chain was detected only a few times. A junction end diverges from the germline sequence, so it may reflect a read error. Template switching with 5'RACE generated the TCR cDNA and added a universal primer site and UMIs. TCRdb re-called the 5' RACE reads through MiXCR, storing one row per CDR3 protein. Here the sample spans around 310,000 distinct CDR3 sequences, roughly 3.5% being singletons. This entry comes from a study of T cells after yellow fever vaccination. There are 15 residues in the CDR3. In germline, CDR1 is SSHAT, CDR2 FNYEAQ (reference sequence). The receptor was derived from a man aged 18 to 29 who received the YFV17D yellow fever vaccine. Material: PBMCs, obtained on the day of the yellow fever booster vaccination. The V and J genes are TRBV7-7 and TRBJ2-5; 9 nucleotides line up with TRBD2. CDR3 loop: CASSLGGGARETQYF. CDR3 DNA: TGTGCTAGCAGCTTAGGCGGGGGGGCGAGAGAGACCCAGTACTTC. Combining the CDR3 with reference TRBV7-7 and TRBJ2-5 gives the whole variable domain GAGVSQSPRYKVTKRGQDVTLRCDPISSHATLYWYQQALGQGPEFLTYFNYEAQPDKSGLPSDRFSAERPEGSISTLTIQRTEQRDSAMYRCASSLGGGARETQYFGPGTRLLVL.